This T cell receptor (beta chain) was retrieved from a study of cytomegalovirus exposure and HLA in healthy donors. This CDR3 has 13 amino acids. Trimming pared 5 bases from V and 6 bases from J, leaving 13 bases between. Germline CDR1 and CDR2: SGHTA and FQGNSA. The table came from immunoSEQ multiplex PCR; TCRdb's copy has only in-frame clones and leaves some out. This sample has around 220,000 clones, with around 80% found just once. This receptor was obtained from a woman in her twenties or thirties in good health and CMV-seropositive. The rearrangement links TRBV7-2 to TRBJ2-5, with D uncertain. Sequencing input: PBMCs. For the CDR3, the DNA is TGTGCCAGCAGCAATACGCCTGGGAAGACCCAGTACTTC. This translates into CASSNTPGKTQYF.